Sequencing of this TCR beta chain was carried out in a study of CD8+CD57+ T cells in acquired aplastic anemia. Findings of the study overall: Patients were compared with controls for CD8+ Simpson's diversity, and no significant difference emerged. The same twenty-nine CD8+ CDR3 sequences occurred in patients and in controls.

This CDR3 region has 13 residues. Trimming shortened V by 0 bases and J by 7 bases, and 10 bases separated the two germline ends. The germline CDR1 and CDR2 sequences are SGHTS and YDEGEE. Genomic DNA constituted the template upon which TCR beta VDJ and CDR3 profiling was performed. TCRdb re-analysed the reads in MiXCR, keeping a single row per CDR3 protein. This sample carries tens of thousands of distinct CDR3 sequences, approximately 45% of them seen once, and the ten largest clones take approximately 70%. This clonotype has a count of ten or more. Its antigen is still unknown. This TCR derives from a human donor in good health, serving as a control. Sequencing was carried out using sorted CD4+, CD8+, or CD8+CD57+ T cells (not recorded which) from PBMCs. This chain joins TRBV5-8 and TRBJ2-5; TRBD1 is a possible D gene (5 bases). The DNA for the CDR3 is TGTGCCAGCAGCTTGGTTCAGGGAAGGACCCAGTACTTC. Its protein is CASSLVQGRTQYF.